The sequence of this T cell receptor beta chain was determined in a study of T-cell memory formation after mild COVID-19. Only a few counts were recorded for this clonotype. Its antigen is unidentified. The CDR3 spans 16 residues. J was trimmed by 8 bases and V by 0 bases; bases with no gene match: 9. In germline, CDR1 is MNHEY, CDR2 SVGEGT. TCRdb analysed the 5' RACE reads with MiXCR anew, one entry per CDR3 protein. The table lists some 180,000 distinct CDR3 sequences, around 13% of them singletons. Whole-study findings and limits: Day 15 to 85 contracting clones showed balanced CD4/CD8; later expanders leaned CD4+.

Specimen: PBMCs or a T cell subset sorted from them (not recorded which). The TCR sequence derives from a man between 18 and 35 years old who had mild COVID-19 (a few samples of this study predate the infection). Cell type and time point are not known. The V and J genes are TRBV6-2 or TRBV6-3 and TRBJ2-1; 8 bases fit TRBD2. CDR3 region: CASSYSLRGGDYEQFF. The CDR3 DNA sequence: TGTGCCAGCAGTTACTCGCTCCGGGGGGGGGACTATGAGCAGTTCTTC.